The 19 T cell receptor beta chains below all came from one sample that was sequenced in a study of stem cell transplantation in POMP-related autoinflammatory disease. Here immunoSEQ multiplex PCR was the method, and the copy in TCRdb shows in-frame clones only, minus some. This table has tens of thousands of clones, under 95% appearing once. Sequencing used CD4+ T cells from PBMCs, obtained after stem cell transplantation. All receptors come from a human patient with POMP-related autoinflammation and immune dysregulation (PRAID). Some T cells could come from the graft donor.

The rearrangement links TRBV5-1 to TRBJ2-5, with D uncertain. V was shortened by 0 bases and J by 5 bases, with 8 bases between the two germline ends. CDR1 is SGHRS and CDR2 is YFSETQ in the germline V gene. The CDR3 runs to 13 residues. CDR3 region: CASSLGVLETQYF. The CDR3 DNA reads as TGCGCCAGCAGCTTGGGGGTCTTGGAGACCCAGTACTTC.

The rearrangement links TRBV5-3 to TRBJ2-7; 10 nucleotides align to TRBD1. TRBV5-3 is an open reading frame, and its role is uncertain. This CDR3 is built from 14 residues. The V and J ends lost 4 bases and 1 base, in that order; junction bases with no gene match: 2. CDR3 sequence: CARSPDRGSYEQYV. The CDR3 DNA sequence: TGTGCCAGAAGCCCGGACAGGGGGTCCTACGAGCAGTACGTC.

Only one count was recorded for this clone. This sequence joins TRBV2 and TRBJ1-1; tentatively, D is TRBD1 (5 bases). V dropped 7 bases and J dropped 2 bases, with 11 bases sitting between them. Per the germline V gene, CDR1 is SNHLY and CDR2 is FYNNEI. CDR3 length: 13 residues. CDR3 coding DNA: TGTGCCAGCACCTTCGGACATAACACTGAAGCTTTCTTT. This gives the protein CASTFGHNTEAFF.

This chain connects TRBV2 to TRBJ2-3; the match to TRBD2 covers 8 bases. Germline V gene sequence: CDR1 SNHLY, CDR2 FYNNEI. The ends lost 6 bases at V and 4 bases at J; junction bases unmatched: 6. The CDR3 is made up of 14 amino acids. The DNA for the CDR3 is TGTGCCAGCAGGTCCCGGGGGGGCTCAGATACGCAGTATTTT. It is translated as CASRSRGGSDTQYF.

The CDR3 region has the DNA TGTGCCAGCAGCTCCCCCTGGACGGGGAACACCGGGGAGCTGTTTTTT. It is translated as CASSSPWTGNTGELFF. This chain uses TRBV5-4 with TRBJ2-2; D ambiguous. V shed 3 bases and J shed 1 base, with 13 bases lying between them. Germline V lookup: CDR1 SGHNT, CDR2 YYREEE (reference sequence). The CDR3 is 16 amino acids.

J is TRBJ1-4 and V is TRBV25-1; 7 bases fit TRBD1. The ends lost 4 bases at V and 5 bases at J; junction bases unmatched: 7. Germline V lookup: CDR1 MGHDK, CDR2 SYGVNS. The CDR3 extends over 15 amino acids. The CDR3: CASSATGTANEKLFF. Written as DNA, the CDR3 is TGTGCCAGCAGTGCCACCGGGACAGCAAATGAAAAACTGTTTTTT.

V and J are TRBV5-4 and TRBJ1-2, with 7 nucleotides matching TRBD1. With 3 bases clipped from V and 8 bases from J, the junction kept 10 bases outside the gene matches. The CDR3 extends over 14 amino acids. Germline V lookup: CDR1 SGHNT, CDR2 YYREEE (reference sequence). The CDR3 nucleotides are TGTGCCAGCAGCTGGGGGCCTACAGGGGACGGCTACACCTTC. This codes for CASSWGPTGDGYTF.

The chain uses TRBV5-5 and TRBJ1-6, with a weak D call TRBD1 (5 bases). This CDR3 is built from 16 residues. V was clipped by 5 bases and J by 5 bases, with 17 bases between them. Germline CDR1 and CDR2: SGHKS and YYEKEE (reference sequence). The DNA of the CDR3 is TGTGCCAGCAGGGGCAGACCGCAGGGAGATAATTCACCCCTCCACTTT. It codes for CASRGRPQGDNSPLHF.

This chain connects TRBV6-2 or TRBV6-3 to TRBJ1-4, with 11 bases that match TRBD1. The CDR3 runs 15 residues. J was trimmed by 6 bases and V by 2 bases; bases with no gene match: 2. Germline loops: CDR1 MNHEY, CDR2 SVGEGT. CDR3 sequence reads: CASSYPDRGHEKLFF. The DNA of the CDR3 is TGTGCCAGCAGTTACCCGGACAGGGGGCATGAAAAACTGTTTTTT.

V gene TRBV2 combines with J gene TRBJ2-7; tentatively, D is TRBD1 or TRBD2 (5 bases each). CDR1 is SNHLY and CDR2 is FYNNEI in the germline V gene. Deletions cut 6 bases from V and 7 bases from J, with 22 bases between. The CDR3 totals 15 residues. CDR3 sequence: CASSPGPGWAWEQYF. In nucleotides, the CDR3 is TGTGCCAGCAGCCCGGGGCCTGGCTGGGCGTGGGAGCAGTACTTC.

This clone was found once. The V gene is TRBV19, the J gene TRBJ2-3; 8 bases fit TRBD2. V shed 5 bases, J shed 3 bases, and the junction held 13 bases outside the gene matches. Germline V gene lookup returns CDR1 LNHDA and CDR2 SQIVND (reference sequence). This CDR3 has 17 amino acids. CDR3 residues: CASSRHRAGAITDTQYF. In DNA, the CDR3 is TGTGCCAGTAGTCGGCATCGAGCGGGAGCTATTACAGATACGCAGTATTTT.

The chain carries TRBV24-1 and TRBJ2-1; 9 bases are a match to TRBD1. The CDR3 extends over 14 amino acids. Germline V gene lookup returns CDR1 KGHDR and CDR2 SFDVKD. Trimming at V came to 4 bases and at J to 8 bases, leaving 5 bases not matched to a gene. The CDR3 DNA is TGTGCCACCAGTGAAGACAGGGGGGCCGATGAGCAGTTCTTC. Protein: CATSEDRGADEQFF.

V gene TRBV28 combines with J gene TRBJ2-6, with a weak D call TRBD1 (6 bases). V was shortened by 5 bases and J by 0 bases, with 11 bases between the two germline ends. From germline, CDR1 is MDHEN and CDR2 SYDVKM. This CDR3 region has 16 residues. CDR3 sequence: CASSSDRNSGANVLTF. CDR3 sequence (DNA): TGTGCCAGCAGTAGTGACAGGAACTCTGGGGCCAACGTCCTGACTTTC.

This sequence joins TRBV4-1 and TRBJ2-2, with D unresolved. Germline V gene sequence: CDR1 MGHRA, CDR2 YSYEKL. V lost 2 bases and J 6 bases, leaving 16 bases between the germline ends. The CDR3 covers 16 residues. As DNA, the CDR3 is TGCGCCAGCAGCCAATTTAAATCCATAGTTCCCGGGGAGCTGTTTTTT. Its translation: CASSQFKSIVPGELFF.

This chain joins TRBV7-3 and TRBJ2-1; D is possibly TRBD2 (5 bases). Between the trimmed V and J ends, which lost 6 bases and 0 bases, there was a span of 12 bases. The CDR3 sequence is 15 residues long. Germline CDR1 and CDR2: SGHTA and FQGTGA. DNA for the CDR3: TGTGCCAGCAGTCCCCGTGGGAGCTCCTACAATGAGCAGTTCTTC. Translated, it gives CASSPRGSSYNEQFF.

This sequence joins TRBV7-9 and TRBJ1-2, with no clear D. V lost 1 base and J lost 4, with 13 bases in between. The CDR3 covers 15 residues. In germline, CDR1 is SEHNR, CDR2 FQNEAQ (reference sequence). CDR3 sequence: CASSLGERARYGYTF. The DNA for the CDR3 is TGTGCCAGCAGCTTAGGGGAAAGAGCTCGCTATGGCTACACCTTC.

The V and J genes are TRBV24-1 and TRBJ2-3; TRBD2 agrees at 9 bases. With V trimmed by 4 bases and J by 4 bases, 11 bases remained unmatched. The CDR3 has 17 residues. Germline CDR1 and CDR2: KGHDR and SFDVKD. CDR3 DNA: TGTGCCACCAGTGACCCCTCTAAGCGGGGGGCCTCAGATACGCAGTATTTT. Amino acids: CATSDPSKRGASDTQYF.

The gene calls are TRBV5-8 and TRBJ1-2, with D unresolved. Germline values: CDR1 SGHTS, CDR2 YDEGEE. The CDR3 covers 13 residues. V was clipped by 0 bases and J by 3 bases, with 6 bases between them. The DNA for the CDR3 is TGTGCCAGCAGCTTGGTACTCGACTATGGCTACACCTTC. Translated: CASSLVLDYGYTF.

The rearrangement joins TRBV5-1 to TRBJ2-1; D remains unclear. Germline lookup yields CDR1 SGHRS and CDR2 YFSETQ. The ends were cut back, 0 bases at V and 0 bases at J, with 4 bases in the middle. This CDR3 has 14 residues. This CDR3 reads CASSLGDSYNEQFF. The CDR3 DNA follows: TGCGCCAGCAGCTTGGGGGACTCCTACAATGAGCAGTTCTTC.